Listed here is a single T cell receptor (beta chain). Individuals aged about 18 to 89 years were recruited from 24 US areas. Cohort assignment relied on participant-reported clinical history. Repertoires were generated with immunoSEQ multiplex PCR, while TCRdb's copy carries only in-frame clones and drops some. The sample includes over 150,000 clones, roughly 87% of them seen just once. The CDR3 extends over 14 amino acids. The V and J ends lost 6 bases and 4 bases, in that order; junction bases with no gene match: 6. The germline gives CDR1 SGHDT, CDR2 YYEEEE. This entry belongs to a study of blood T cell repertoires in COVID-19. Study-wide background: Donors in the United States, Italy and Spain gave samples during acute or convalescent COVID-19.

Sequenced input: PBMCs or T cells enriched from blood (not recorded which). The V call is TRBV5-6, the J call TRBJ1-2; 10 bases match TRBD1. The clonotype was recovered from a woman in her 30s who had recovered from COVID-19. This chain's CDR3 is CASTRDRGVYGYTF. CDR3 coding DNA: TGTGCCAGCACCAGGGACAGGGGCGTCTATGGCTACACCTTC.